This T cell receptor (beta chain) was recorded in a study of blood T cell repertoires in COVID-19. This clone was seen just once. Methods used by the authors: Amplification from reference gene primers served as the basis for estimated nucleated cell counts. The assay was immunoSEQ multiplex PCR, and TCRdb's table has in-frame clones only and misses some. That table furnishes V, J and clone size, whereas the DNA furnished D and trimming. The table lists about 280,000 clones, 86% of them singletons. V was shortened by 0 bases and J by 9 bases, with 12 bases between the two germline ends. Germline V gene lookup returns CDR1 SGHDT and CDR2 YYEEEE. CDR3 length: 13 amino acids.

Material for sequencing was peripheral blood. The chain couples TRBV5-6 to TRBJ1-1; D ambiguous. The source is a woman in her seventies with COVID-19, enrolled during active disease. CDR3 DNA: TGTGCCAGCAGCTTGGGGCGGAGTGGAAAAGCTTTCTTT. Amino acid sequence: CASSLGRSGKAFF.